A selection of T cell receptor beta chains follows, all from one sample in a study of blood T cell repertoires in COVID-19. Clones were read by immunoSEQ multiplex PCR, and TCRdb kept only the in-frame ones, dropping some. The sample lists 300,000 to 350,000 clones; roughly 89% were seen once. The sequencing input was PBMCs or T cells enriched from blood (not recorded which). All receptors derive from a woman aged 18-30 years who had recovered from COVID-19. Both conserved end residues are part of each CDR3. The D gene is left open where the match is weak. Some rows mark clone size as missing; the rest say once, few, many or name a class of expanded clone.

V gene	J gene	D gene	clone size	CDR3 DNA	CDR3 protein
TRBV28	TRBJ1-1	TRBD1	once	TGTGCCAGCAGTACCCCCGGACAGGGCGGGTGGACTGAAGCTTTCTTT	CASSTPGQGGWTEAFF
TRBV11-2	TRBJ1-1	.	.	TGTGCCAGCAGCTTGGGACTGATGAACACTGAAGCTTTCTTT	CASSLGLMNTEAFF
TRBV7-2	TRBJ2-5	TRBD2	.	TGTGCCAGCAGCGCGGGGGGCTCCCAAGAGACCCAGTACTTC	CASSAGGSQETQYF
TRBV7-9	TRBJ1-6	.	.	TGTGCCAGCAGCTTAGTTGACAGCCTTTATTCACCCCTCCACTTT	CASSLVDSLYSPLHF
TRBV29-1	TRBJ2-2	.	.	TGCAGCGTTGAACTGGGGAGCACCGGGGAGCTGTTTTTT	CSVELGSTGELFF
TRBV11-3	TRBJ2-7	TRBD1	.	TGTGCCAGCAGCTTAGGGGACAGGGACGAGCAGTACTTC	CASSLGDRDEQYF
TRBV27	TRBJ1-1	TRBD1	.	TGTGCCAGCAGTTTGAATCTACCCGGGACAGGGTTTGACACTGAAGCTTTCTTT	CASSLNLPGTGFDTEAFF
TRBV7-2	TRBJ1-5	.	.	TGTGCCAGCAGCTTGGACCACAGGGTGGATCAGCCCCAGCATTTT	CASSLDHRVDQPQHF
TRBV28	TRBJ1-5	.	.	TGTGCCAGCAGTTTTGACAGCCCCTATCAGCCCCAGCATTTT	CASSFDSPYQPQHF
TRBV27	TRBJ1-5	.	.	TGTGCCAGCAGTTTATCGGCGGGGCATCAGCCCCAGCATTTT	CASSLSAGHQPQHF
TRBV28	TRBJ1-2	.	.	TGTGCCAGCAGTTTGCTCTTTCTAGAATATGGCTACACCTTC	CASSLLFLEYGYTF
TRBV28	TRBJ1-1	.	.	TGTGCCAGCACAGGGGTCTCCACTGAAGCTTTCTTT	CASTGVSTEAFF
TRBV7-8	TRBJ2-5	.	.	TGTGCCAGCAGCTTAGTCCTCGGGTCAGAGACCCAGTACTTC	CASSLVLGSETQYF
TRBV25-1	TRBJ2-3	.	.	TGTGCCAGCAGTGAAGTTGGAAGGACTTTGGGAGATACGCAGTATTTT	CASSEVGRTLGDTQYF
TRBV11-3	TRBJ2-1	TRBD1	.	TGTGCCAGCAGCTTAGATCCGGGACAGAACAATGAGCAGTTCTTC	CASSLDPGQNNEQFF
TRBV28	TRBJ1-2	.	.	TGTGCCAGCAGTTTATTTATTCGCCCTAACAGCTATGGCTACACCTTC	CASSLFIRPNSYGYTF
TRBV4-3	TRBJ1-6	TRBD1	.	TGCGCCAGCAGCCCGGGACAGTCTAATTCACCCCTCCACTTT	CASSPGQSNSPLHF
TRBV7-3	TRBJ1-1	TRBD1	.	TGTGCCAGCAGCTCTCAGACAGGGACCCACACTGAAGCTTTCTTT	CASSSQTGTHTEAFF
TRBV28	TRBJ2-1	TRBD2	.	TGTGCCAGCAGTTTCGGGACTAGCGGGGTCGGTGAGCAGTTCTTC	CASSFGTSGVGEQFF
TRBV6-2/TRBV6-3	TRBJ2-1	.	.	TGTGCCAGCAGTTGGGCCTCGGTCTACAATGAGCAGTTCTTC	CASSWASVYNEQFF
TRBV14	TRBJ1-2	.	.	TGTGCCAGCAGCCAACTAAGGAGCAACTATGGCTACACCTTC	CASSQLRSNYGYTF
TRBV5-4	TRBJ2-5	TRBD2	.	TGTGCCAGCAGCTTGGGCGGGAGGGAGACCCAGTACTTC	CASSLGGRETQYF
TRBV7-6	TRBJ2-3	TRBD2	.	TGTGCCAGCAGCGGACTAGCGGGGGGGGAACCAGATACGCAGTATTTT	CASSGLAGGEPDTQYF
TRBV5-5	TRBJ1-1	.	once	TGTGCCAGCAGCTTGGTCAGGGAGGGGGACACTGAAGCTTTCTTT	CASSLVREGDTEAFF
TRBV18	TRBJ2-1	.	.	TGTGCCAGCTCACCAGTCTTTAGCGAGGACTACAATGAGCAGTTCTTC	CASSPVFSEDYNEQFF
TRBV27	TRBJ1-2	.	.	TGTGCCAGCAGTCTCATTGGACTCTATGGCTACACCTTC	CASSLIGLYGYTF
TRBV5-1	TRBJ2-2	TRBD2	.	TGCGCCAGCCGGCCCAGCGGGACGGACACCGGGGAGCTGTTTTTT	CASRPSGTDTGELFF
TRBV28	TRBJ1-6	TRBD1	.	TGTGCCACCAAGGACAGGGCGTACTATAATTCACCCCTCCACTTT	CATKDRAYYNSPLHF